A selection of T cell receptor beta chains follows, all from one sample in a study of T cells after posttransplantation cyclophosphamide. Repertoires were generated with immunoSEQ multiplex PCR, while TCRdb's copy carries only in-frame clones and drops some. This repertoire lists just under 7,500 clones without singletons; 45% to 65% sits in the top ten. Sequences were derived from PBMCs, sampled after allogeneic stem cell transplant with posttransplant cyclophosphamide. All receptors come from a male patient aged 50 to 59 who received an allogeneic stem cell transplant from an unrelated donor, was CMV-positive, and had acute GVHD only. The T cells may come from the graft donor. The CDR3 runs from the conserved cysteine through the conserved F or W. Each record gives: V gene, D gene, CDR3 protein. D genes are given only for firm matches.

>TRBV5-1|TRBD2
CASSSTSGGAREQYF
>TRBV28|TRBD2
CASSPLAEQNYEQYF
>TRBV27|-
CASSRQGTNQPQHF
>TRBV6-5|TRBD1
CASSSGQRAKNIQYF
>TRBV10-3|-
CAISESWWTPYEQYF
>TRBV7-2|-
CASSSGRAGANVLTF
>TRBV27|-
CASSRRYSNQPQHF
>TRBV30|-
CALRSRWSPLHF
>TRBV14|-
CASSPFAGLSNEKLFF
>TRBV6-5|TRBD1
CASSSGTGNNQPQHF
>TRBV28|TRBD1
CASSYLQGASYEQYF
>TRBV19|-
CATTARGVLNTGELFF
>TRBV5-1|TRBD1
CASVGQGDNTEAFF
>TRBV13|TRBD2
CASSLVGTSGFNEQFF
>TRBV18|-
CASSPRNRLANNEQFF
>TRBV9|-
CASSFLPGDQETQYF
>TRBV11-1|-
CASSPMTDNNEKLFF
>TRBV7-3|-
CASSSGSRGTGELFF
>TRBV28|TRBD1
CASRAGTGGIQPQHF
>TRBV4-1|-
CASSQIGSPKNEQFF
>TRBV4-3|TRBD2
CASSQDLRGGWETQYF
>TRBV30|-
CAWSPYAGVETQYF
>TRBV7-6|-
CASSLGTSQETQYF
>TRBV30|-
CAWERRMNEKLFF
>TRBV6-5|TRBD1
CASSGTGLREKLFF
>TRBV7-2|-
CASSSYQETQYF
>TRBV7-9|TRBD2
CASTTRGGLAGSYEQYF
>TRBV6-6|-
CASRASETQYF
>TRBV5-1|TRBD1
CASRTGGSNTEAFF
>TRBV19|-
CASSVPSGTGSTSPLHF
>TRBV28|-
CASSLWEGKRDKGNTEAFF
>TRBV5-8|-
CASSLFGGDYGYTF
>TRBV27|TRBD1
CASSHRQGANHQYF
>TRBV7-6|TRBD1
CASSSRQGRETQYF
>TRBV7-8|TRBD2
CASSGTSGMFEEQYF
>TRBV14|TRBD1
CASSYSLTGDEQYF
>TRBV30|TRBD1
CAWSVEAYRGNSPLHF
>TRBV18|TRBD2
CASSPPGTTWEQFF
>TRBV19|-
CASSIHEGGAPLHF
>TRBV6-1|TRBD2
CASSESGGPGGELFF
>TRBV2|-
CASSETGHVVQYF
>TRBV4-3|-
CASSQVTTSFKAKNIQYF
>TRBV6-6|TRBD2
CASTIGTSSDEQYF
>TRBV11-2|TRBD2
CASSSVGLAGVSSYEQYF
>TRBV14|-
CASSQYSQNEQYF
>TRBV15|-
CATSRGQGKKQETQYF
>TRBV5-6|TRBD2
CASSLSPLSGTNEQFF
>TRBV29-1|TRBD2
CSGSPGLAYSEQFF
>TRBV27|-
CASSPGTREKLFF
>TRBV30|-
CAWSVRGSSTGPQHF
>TRBV28|-
CASLWNEKLFF
>TRBV28|-
CASTLHGGGHNEQFF
>TRBV27|-
CASSFVRNEGEQYF